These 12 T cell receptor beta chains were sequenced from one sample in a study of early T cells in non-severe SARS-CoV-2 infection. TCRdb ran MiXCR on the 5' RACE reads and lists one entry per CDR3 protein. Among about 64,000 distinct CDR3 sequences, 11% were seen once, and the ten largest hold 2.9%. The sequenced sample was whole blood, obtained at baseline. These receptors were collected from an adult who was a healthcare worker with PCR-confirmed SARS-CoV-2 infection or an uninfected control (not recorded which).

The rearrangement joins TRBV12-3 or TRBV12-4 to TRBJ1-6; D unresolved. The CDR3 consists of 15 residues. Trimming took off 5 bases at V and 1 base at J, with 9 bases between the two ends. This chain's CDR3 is CASSPGGSYNSPLHF. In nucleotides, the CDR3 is TGTGCCAGCAGTCCGGGTGGATCCTATAATTCACCCCTCCACTTT.

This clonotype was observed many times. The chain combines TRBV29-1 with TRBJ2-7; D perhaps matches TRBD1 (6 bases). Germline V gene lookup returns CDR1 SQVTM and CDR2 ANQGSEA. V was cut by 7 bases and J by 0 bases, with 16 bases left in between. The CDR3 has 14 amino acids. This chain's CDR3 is CSASRGQRSYEQYF. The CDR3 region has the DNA TGCAGCGCCTCCCGAGGACAGCGCTCCTACGAGCAGTACTTC.

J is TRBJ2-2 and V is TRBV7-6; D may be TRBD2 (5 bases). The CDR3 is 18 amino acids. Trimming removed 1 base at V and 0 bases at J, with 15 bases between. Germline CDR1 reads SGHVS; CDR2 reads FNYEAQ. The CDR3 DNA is TGTGCCAGCAGCTTAGGTCCCGGGGTAAAGTCGAACACCGGGGAGCTGTTTTTT. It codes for CASSLGPGVKSNTGELFF. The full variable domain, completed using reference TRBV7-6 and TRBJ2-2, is GAGVSQSPRYKVTKRGQDVALRCDPISGHVSLYWYRQALGQGPEFLTYFNYEAQQDKSGLPNDRFSAERPEGSISTLTIQRTEQRDSAMYRCASSLGPGVKSNTGELFFGEGSRLTVL.

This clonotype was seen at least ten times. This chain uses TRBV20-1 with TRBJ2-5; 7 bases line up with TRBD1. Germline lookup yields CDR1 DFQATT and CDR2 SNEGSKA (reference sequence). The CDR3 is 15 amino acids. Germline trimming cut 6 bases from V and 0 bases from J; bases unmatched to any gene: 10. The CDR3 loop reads CSARPGTEYQETQYF. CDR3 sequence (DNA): TGCAGTGCCAGACCCGGGACAGAGTACCAAGAGACCCAGTACTTC.

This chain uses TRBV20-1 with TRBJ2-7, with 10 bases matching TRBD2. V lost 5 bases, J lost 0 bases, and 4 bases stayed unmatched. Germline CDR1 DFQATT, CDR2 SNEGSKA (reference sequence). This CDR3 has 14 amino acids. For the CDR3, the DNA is TGCAGTGCTTTAGCGGGGGGCCTCTCCTACGAGCAGTACTTC. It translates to CSALAGGLSYEQYF.

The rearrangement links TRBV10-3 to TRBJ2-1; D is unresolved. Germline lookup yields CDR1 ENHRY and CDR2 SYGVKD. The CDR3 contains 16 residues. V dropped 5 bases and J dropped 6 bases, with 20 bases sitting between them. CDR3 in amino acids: CAISLTTIRSGNEQFF. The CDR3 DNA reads TGTGCCATCAGTCTCACCACTATTCGATCCGGCAATGAGCAGTTCTTC.

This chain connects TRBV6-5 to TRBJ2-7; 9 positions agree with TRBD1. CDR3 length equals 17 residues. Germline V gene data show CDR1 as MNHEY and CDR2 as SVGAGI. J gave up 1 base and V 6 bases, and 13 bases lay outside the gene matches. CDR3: CASSRAGQGMGSYEQYF. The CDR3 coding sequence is TGTGCCAGCAGCCGAGCGGGACAGGGAATGGGATCCTACGAGCAGTACTTC.

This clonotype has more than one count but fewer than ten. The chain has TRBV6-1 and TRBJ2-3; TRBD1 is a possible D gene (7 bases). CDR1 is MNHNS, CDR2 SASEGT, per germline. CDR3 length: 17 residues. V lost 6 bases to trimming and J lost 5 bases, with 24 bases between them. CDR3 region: CASREGAGSRRGDTQYF. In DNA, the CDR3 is TGTGCCAGCAGGGAGGGGGCGGGGAGCCGTCGGGGAGATACGCAGTATTTT.

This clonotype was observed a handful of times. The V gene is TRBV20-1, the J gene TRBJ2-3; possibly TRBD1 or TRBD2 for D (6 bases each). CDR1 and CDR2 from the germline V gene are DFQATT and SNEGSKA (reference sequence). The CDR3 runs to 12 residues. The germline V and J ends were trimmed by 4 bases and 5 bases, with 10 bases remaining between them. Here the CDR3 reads CSATRGEDTQYF. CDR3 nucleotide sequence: TGCAGTGCTACGAGGGGGGAAGATACGCAGTATTTT.

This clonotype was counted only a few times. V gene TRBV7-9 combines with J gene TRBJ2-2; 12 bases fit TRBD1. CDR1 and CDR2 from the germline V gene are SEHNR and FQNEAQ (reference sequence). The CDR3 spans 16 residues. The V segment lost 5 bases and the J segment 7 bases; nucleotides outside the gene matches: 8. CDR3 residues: CASSAPGQGAGGELFF. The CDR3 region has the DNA TGTGCCAGCAGCGCTCCGGGACAGGGGGCTGGCGGGGAGCTGTTTTTT.

CDR3 DNA sequence: TGTGCCAGCAGCCTGGGGACAGCAAATACCGAGCAGTACTTC. Amino acids: CASSLGTANTEQYF. The rearrangement uses TRBV7-6 and TRBJ2-7; 7 bases agree with TRBD1. Trimming cost V 5 bases and J 6 bases; bases outside gene matches: 10. Germline lookup yields CDR1 SGHVS and CDR2 FNYEAQ. The CDR3 contains 14 residues.

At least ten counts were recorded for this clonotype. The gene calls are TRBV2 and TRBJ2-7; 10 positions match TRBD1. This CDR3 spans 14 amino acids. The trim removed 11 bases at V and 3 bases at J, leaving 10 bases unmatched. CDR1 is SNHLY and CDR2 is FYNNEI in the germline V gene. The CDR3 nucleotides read TGTGCCGGGCAGCCGGGACAGGGGATCTACGAGCAGTACTTC. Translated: CAGQPGQGIYEQYF.